This record covers a single TCR beta chain. It lacks a known antigen. There are no base qualities to consult, and no much larger clone falls within one base. The sample is drawn from a study of T cell responses to AZD1222 COVID-19 vaccine (dated by TCRdb to about 2021). Concerning the study at large: AZD1222 recipients given second doses at about 4 weeks or at about 12 weeks were pooled, since spike-specific TCR depth and breadth were not found to differ between the two schedules. TCR sequencing was performed for 230 to 250 trial participants, of whom 207 were given two doses of AZD1222 and around 25 were given two doses of MenACWY control vaccine. Trial participants were enrolled by age into subgroups of 18-55, 56-69 and 70-plus years, and around 140, 26 and 57 TCR-sequenced participants, respectively, were included in these subgroups.

The time point label of this sample denotes: baseline before first vaccination. Samples from vaccinated people were obtained from the UK trials COV001 and COV002, which included a single-blind randomized controlled phase 2/3 trial of AZD1222 (ChAdOx1 nCoV-19) in healthy adults. For TCRbeta chain sequencing, PBMC samples were collected from trial participants at day 0 and at day 28 after the second dose. Ends trimmed: V by 1 base, J by 4 bases; bases unmatched to a gene: 4. The germline V gene yields SGHTA for CDR1 and FQGNSA for CDR2. Inclusive of the bounding cysteine and phenylalanine, the CDR3 is 15 residues long. Only the CDR3 part of the read is kept: 45 bases, read in frame from the first base. What the research found in general, with its limitations: Conclusions about previously exposed vaccinees are limited, since just six AZD1222 recipients were seropositive for SARS-CoV-2 at baseline. The vaccine-associated CD4 TCRs covered the entire spike protein, and the dominant responses fell in regions 160-218 and 743-854. Because no samples from the day 14 peak response were available, repertoires could be characterized only after the peak T cell response. After two AZD1222 doses, both the breadth and the depth of spike-specific TCRs were significantly higher than at day 0 and than in MenACWY recipients. In the small 56-69-year group, the increase in depth fell short of significance, most likely because of low power. Participants were mostly white British, with more females than males. The authors suggested clonal diversity may have been underestimated. Reportedly, close to half of the unique spike-specific TCRs recognized epitopes lying outside the regions that are mutated in the B.1.351 and B.1.1.7 variants.

The CDR3 regions of human TCRbeta chains were analyzed by immunosequencing. In the authors' own workflow: TCRs in the repertoires were compared against a reference library of SARS-CoV-2-specific TCRs that had been generated with the MIRA antigen-specificity platform. Breadth was defined as the fraction of unique TCRs that were SARS-CoV-2-associated. Depth was defined as the fraction of total T cells that were SARS-CoV-2-associated. Each spike-specific TCR was assigned to its reactive spike region and to a CD4 or CD8 class using the MIRA data. Log10-transformed breadth and depth values were compared by one-way ANOVA with Sidak's multiple comparisons tests. Not all clones reach the TCRdb copy of this immuneACCESS table, which keeps in-frame sequences only. Checked studies attribute under half of the gap to unresolved V genes and leave the rest unexplained. V and J calls and clone size come straight from that table; D and trimming were deduced from the DNA. In this sample the table shows over 100,000 clones, about 94% of which occur a single time. Jointly, the top ten make up around 7% of the sample.

The input for sequencing was peripheral blood, taken on day 0 of AZD1222 vaccination. The source of this sequence is an adult in good health. The chain is encoded by TRBV7-2 joined to TRBJ2-1, and 7 junction bases match TRBD2. The CDR3 protein sequence reads: CASSLEGTNYNEQFF. The nucleotide sequence reads as follows: TGTGCCAGCAGCTTAGAGGGGACTAATTACAATGAGCAGTTCTTC.